Following are 13 T cell receptor beta chains from one sample sequenced in a study of T-cell reconstitution after alpha-beta-depleted transplantation in children (TCRdb year 2016). Library construction relied on PCR. Sequencing was performed on an Illumina HiSeq 2500. TCR library preparation used molecular barcoding, with unique molecular identifiers applied to normalize quantification of the TCRbeta repertoire. TCRdb took the public reads, trimmed them with fastp at Q25, ran MiXCR for clone calling and kept in-frame beta chains. Records with the same CDR3 protein are collapsed into one entry carrying the most frequent genes and DNA. For this sample there are some 550,000 distinct CDR3 sequences; 20% to 25% appear just once. Jointly, the top ten make up roughly an eighth of the sample. The sample's treatment or condition label, decoded: allogeneic hematopoietic cell transplantation with graft depleted of TCRalphabeta T cells and CD19 B cells.

Specimen: PBMCs, mostly from graft donor cells, collected 360 days after TCRalphabeta/CD19-depleted stem cell transplant. The receptors shown here come from a boy younger than two who had a stem cell transplant for acute myeloid leukemia, so the T cells may come from the graft donor.

The rearrangement links TRBV6-1 to TRBJ2-3; maybe TRBD2 (7 bases). Trimming took 6 bases from V and 3 from J, leaving 16 bases between them. Germline values: CDR1 MNHNS, CDR2 SASEGT. This CDR3 is built from 15 residues. CDR3 nucleotide sequence: TGTGCCAGCAGGAGACTCGGGGGGCGTACAGATACGCAGTATTTT. Its translation: CASRRLGGRTDTQYF.

This clonotype was seen only a few times. The V gene is TRBV12-3 or TRBV12-4, the J gene TRBJ1-2; no clear D. Trimming stripped 2 bases from V and 6 bases from J, with 7 bases between. The CDR3 is made up of 12 amino acids. CDR3 region: CASSLLSNGYTF. CDR3 nucleotides: TGTGCCAGCAGTTTACTCTCTAATGGCTACACCTTC.

The chain employs TRBV28 and TRBJ2-7; D gene ambiguous. The germline V gene encodes CDR1 MDHEN and CDR2 SYDVKM. There are 14 residues in the CDR3. V was cut by 2 bases and J by 2 bases, with 10 bases left in between. The CDR3 spells CASSLGRAPYEQYV. The CDR3 coding sequence is TGTGCCAGCAGTTTAGGTCGGGCCCCCTACGAGCAGTACGTC.

This clonotype has more than one count but fewer than ten. The chain links TRBV25-1 to TRBJ2-5; TRBD1 is a possible D gene (6 bases). Trimming pared 8 bases from V and 7 bases from J, leaving 17 bases between. Germline CDR1 reads MGHDK; CDR2 reads SYGVNS. This CDR3 contains 13 residues. In DNA, the CDR3 is TGTGCCAGCTCGGGACACCAAGGAGGGACCCAGTACTTC. Translated: CASSGHQGGTQYF.

This chain joins TRBV9 and TRBJ1-1, with 8 bases fitting TRBD1. The CDR3 spans 16 residues. CDR1 is SGDLS and CDR2 is YYNGEE in the germline V gene. Germline trimming cut 3 bases from V and 10 bases from J; bases unmatched to any gene: 17. CDR3 sequence reads: CASSELAGQGAKVAFF. CDR3 in DNA: TGTGCCAGCAGCGAGCTTGCCGGTCAGGGGGCAAAAGTAGCTTTCTTT.

The chain is built from TRBV20-1 and TRBJ2-3, with TRBD2 matching 13 bases. With 2 bases clipped from V and 6 bases from J, the junction kept 8 bases outside the gene matches. The CDR3 length is 16 residues. CDR1 and CDR2 (germline): DFQATT, SNEGSKA (reference sequence). CDR3 bases: TGCAGTGCTAGACTCCGGACTAGCGGGGGCGGGGATACGCAGTATTTT. Amino acid sequence: CSARLRTSGGGDTQYF.

The rearrangement joins TRBV6-2 or TRBV6-3 to TRBJ2-7; D is ambiguous. The CDR3 is made up of 13 amino acids. Germline CDR1 reads MNHEY; CDR2 reads SVGEGT. V shed 6 bases and J shed 0 bases, with 9 bases lying between them. The chain's CDR3 is CASSQQVSYEQYV. The CDR3 DNA follows: TGTGCCAGCAGCCAGCAAGTCTCCTACGAGCAGTACGTC.

The rearrangement joins TRBV27 to TRBJ2-1, with TRBD2 as a possible D gene (6 bases). Germline V gives CDR1 MNHEY, CDR2 SMNVEV (reference sequence). The V end lost 4 bases, the J end lost 7 bases, and 11 bases lay between the germline ends. The CDR3 is made up of 13 amino acids. The CDR3 bases are TGTGCCAGCAGTTGGCGGGACGGGAATGAGCAGTTCTTC. It translates to CASSWRDGNEQFF.

This chain uses TRBV25-1 with TRBJ2-5; 7 bases are a match to TRBD1. Germline V gives CDR1 MGHDK, CDR2 SYGVNS. V was clipped by 3 bases and J by 5 bases; unmatched bases: 9. The CDR3 sequence is 15 residues long. In nucleotides, the CDR3 is TGTGCCAGCAGTGATGTAGACAGGGTTATCGAGACCCAGTACTTC. Its protein product is CASSDVDRVIETQYF.

This clonotype was counted only a few times. This rearrangement joins TRBV12-3 or TRBV12-4 to TRBJ2-2; D perhaps matches TRBD2 (7 bases). With 6 bases removed from V and 4 bases from J, the gap between germline ends came to 15 bases. This CDR3 comprises 15 residues. In DNA, the CDR3 is TGTGCCAGCAGCCCGGGGAGGGGGAGCACCGGGGAGCTGTTTTTT. Protein product: CASSPGRGSTGELFF.

This clonotype was seen only once. Here the CDR3 omits its conserved ending phenylalanine or tryptophan, so a read error is the likely source. This chain joins TRBV5-1 and TRBJ2-1; 10 bases map to TRBD2. This CDR3 comprises 19 residues. CDR1 SGHRS and CDR2 YFSETQ come from the germline V gene. Trimming at V came to 4 bases and at J to 7 bases, leaving 20 bases not matched to a gene. CDR3 sequence: CASSLYPGLALPPWNEQFL. CDR3 sequence (DNA): TGCGCCAGCAGCCTCTATCCGGGACTAGCGCTCCCCCCTTGGAATGAGCAGTTCTTA.

The chain couples TRBV20-1 to TRBJ1-2; D unclear. This CDR3 has 14 residues. The V end was cut by 5 bases, the J end by 0 bases, with 13 bases between. The germline gives CDR1 DFQATT, CDR2 SNEGSKA (reference sequence). The CDR3 DNA is TGCAGTGCTCGCCTCGGGTGGGCTAACTATGGCTACACCTTC. The encoded protein is CSARLGWANYGYTF.

The V and J genes are TRBV20-1 and TRBJ2-1, with 10 bases lining up with TRBD1. V shed 7 bases, J shed 4 bases, and the junction held 16 bases outside the gene matches. Germline V gene sequence: CDR1 DFQATT, CDR2 SNEGSKA (reference sequence). The length of the CDR3 is 17 residues. CDR3 protein: CSVRGQGLGGPYNEQFF. CDR3 DNA sequence: TGCAGTGTGAGGGGACAGGGGCTTGGGGGCCCTTACAATGAGCAGTTCTTC.